This TCR beta chain comes out of a study of T cell responses to AZD1222 COVID-19 vaccine. Overall study results and limits: Without day 14 samples, only post-peak T cell repertoires were studied. Breadth and depth of Spike-specific TCRs rose after two AZD1222 doses. Clonal diversity may have been underestimated, and the donors were mostly white British, with more females than males.

V shed 5 bases and J 6 bases; nucleotides not matched to a gene: 6. The CDR3 extends over 13 amino acids. The method was immunoSEQ multiplex PCR; TCRdb's version includes in-frame clones alone and lacks a portion of them. Of about 170,000 clones in the sample, 92% were seen once. This clone has only a few counts. The antigen is undetermined. The same CDR3 can be traced to other DNA sequences in this sample. Material: peripheral blood, obtained on day 0 of AZD1222 vaccination. The source of this sequence is an adult in good health. V is TRBV12-3 or TRBV12-4 and J is TRBJ1-1, with 7 bases matching TRBD1. The CDR3 region has the DNA TGTGCCAGCAGTCCCAGGACAGGCTCTGAAGCTTTCTTT. Amino acid sequence: CASSPRTGSEAFF.